Following are 16 T cell receptor beta chains from one sample sequenced in a study of T cells after yellow fever vaccination. TCRdb ran MiXCR on the 5' RACE reads and lists one entry per CDR3 protein. The data hold about 99,000 distinct CDR3 sequences, with 4.5% to 6% observed a single time. The sample was CD8+ T cells sorted from PBMCs, taken 10 days after the yellow fever booster vaccination. The receptor source for this set is a man aged 18 to 29 who received the YFV17D yellow fever vaccine.

This clonotype appeared a few times. The genes are TRBV7-9 and TRBJ2-7; no reliable D call. Germline loops: CDR1 SEHNR, CDR2 FQNEAQ (reference sequence). This CDR3 contains 14 residues. The V end was cut by 0 bases, the J end by 1 base, with 7 bases between. The CDR3 DNA follows: TGTGCCAGCAGCTTAGCAGCGAGGTCCTACGAGCAGTACTTC. Its protein is CASSLAARSYEQYF. Full variable domain (remainder filled in from reference TRBV7-9 and TRBJ2-7): DTGVSQNPRHKITKRGQNVTFRCDPISEHNRLYWYRQTLGQGPEFLTYFQNEAQLEKSRLLSDRFSAERPKGSFSTLEIQRTEQGDSAMYLCASSLAARSYEQYFGPGTRLTVT.

This clonotype was recorded many times. V and J are TRBV5-1 and TRBJ2-1, with D maybe TRBD2 (7 bases). Trimming stripped 4 bases from V and 5 bases from J, with 19 bases between. This CDR3 region has 16 residues. CDR1 and CDR2 (germline): SGHRS, YFSETQ. The chain's CDR3 is CASSRIGGHSNNEQFF. The DNA for the CDR3 is TGCGCCAGCAGCCGAATCGGGGGGCATTCCAACAATGAGCAGTTCTTC. Combining the CDR3 with reference TRBV5-1 and TRBJ2-1 gives the whole variable domain KAGVTQTPRYLIKTRGQQVTLSCSPISGHRSVSWYQQTPGQGLQFLFEYFSETQRNKGNFPGRFSGRQFSNSRSEMNVSTLELGDSALYLCASSRIGGHSNNEQFFGPGTRLTVL.

This clonotype was seen repeatedly, ten times or more. The gene calls are TRBV12-3 or TRBV12-4 and TRBJ2-7; no reliable D call. The ends were cut back, 6 bases at V and 7 bases at J, with 13 bases in the middle. The CDR3 spans 12 residues. Here the CDR3 DNA reads TGTGCCAGCAGCCGGACCGGGCATGAGCAGTACGTC. Protein: CASSRTGHEQYV.

This clonotype showed up just a few times. This chain uses TRBV5-1 with TRBJ1-1, with 12 bases aligning to TRBD1. J gave up 5 bases and V 4 bases, and 9 bases lay outside the gene matches. The CDR3 has 16 amino acids. Looked up from germline, CDR1 is SGHRS and CDR2 is YFSETQ. The CDR3 DNA is TGCGCCAGCAGCAGAGGGACAGGGGGCATGGGTACTGAAGCTTTCTTT. Its protein product is CASSRGTGGMGTEAFF.

V gene TRBV11-2 combines with J gene TRBJ2-7; D might be TRBD1 (5 bases). The V gene's germline CDR1 is SGHAT and CDR2 FQNNGV. V was pared by 6 bases and J by 0 bases, with 12 bases between. This CDR3 is 14 amino acids long. CDR3 bases: TGTGCCAGCAGTCAGGGTGATTTCTCCTACGAGCAGTACTTC. Translating gives CASSQGDFSYEQYF.

This clonotype has only a few counts. This chain joins TRBV6-5 and TRBJ2-3; TRBD2 aligns across 8 bases. CDR1 MNHEY and CDR2 SVGAGI come from the germline V gene. The CDR3 totals 14 residues. With 6 bases clipped from V and 7 bases from J, the junction kept 9 bases outside the gene matches. In DNA form, the CDR3 reads TGTGCCAGCAGCGACCAGCCGGGGGGGAATACGCAGTATTTT. As protein: CASSDQPGGNTQYF.

There are a few counts of this clonotype. The chain joins TRBV6-6 to TRBJ1-1, with TRBD1 as a possible D gene (6 bases). CDR1 is MNHNY and CDR2 is SVGAGI in the germline V gene (reference sequence). The V end lost 4 bases, the J end lost 1 base, and 19 bases lay between the germline ends. The CDR3 is made up of 17 amino acids. CDR3 residues: CASSFRTDPPSNTEAFF. As DNA, the CDR3 is TGTGCCAGCAGTTTCCGGACAGATCCCCCTTCGAACACTGAAGCTTTCTTT.

The chain employs TRBV10-2 and TRBJ2-1; D perhaps matches TRBD2 (5 bases). CDR3 length equals 16 residues. Per germline, CDR1 WSHSY and CDR2 SAAADI. The ends were cut back, 2 bases at V and 3 bases at J, with 14 bases in the middle. CDR3 sequence (DNA): TGCGCCAGCAGTGAGGAGGCGGGCTTAGGCTACAATGAGCAGTTCTTC. Protein: CASSEEAGLGYNEQFF.

CDR3 protein: CASSPVGTEAFF. The CDR3 DNA sequence: TGTGCCAGCAGCCCCGTTGGCACTGAAGCTTTCTTT. The chain is built from TRBV12-3 or TRBV12-4 and TRBJ1-1; D not resolved. The CDR3 extends over 12 amino acids. V was cut by 6 bases and J by 4 bases, with 9 bases left in between.

This chain joins TRBV5-6 and TRBJ2-6; 7 nucleotides match TRBD1. Germline V gene sequence: CDR1 SGHDT, CDR2 YYEEEE. J was trimmed by 5 bases and V by 4 bases; bases with no gene match: 9. The CDR3 length is 16 residues. The CDR3 sequence: CASSPLEGARANVLTF. CDR3 bases: TGTGCCAGCAGCCCCCTTGAGGGGGCCCGGGCCAACGTCCTGACTTTC.

This clonotype was seen only a few times. CDR3 DNA sequence: TGTGCCAGCACCCAGGGACAGGGGTACGGCACTGAAGCTTTCTTT. Translating gives CASTQGQGYGTEAFF. The J gene is TRBJ1-1, the V gene TRBV6-6, with 10 bases lining up with TRBD1. The ends lost 7 bases at V and 4 bases at J; junction bases unmatched: 9. From germline, CDR1 is MNHNY and CDR2 SVGAGI (reference sequence). The CDR3 spans 15 residues.

This CDR3 reads CASSKAERGASYFDTQYF. CDR3 DNA: TGTGCCAGCAGCAAGGCCGAAAGGGGGGCCTCCTACTTTGATACGCAGTATTTT. The chain links TRBV7-9 to TRBJ2-3; either TRBD1 or TRBD2 may fit D (6 bases each). CDR1 is SEHNR, CDR2 FQNEAQ, per germline (reference sequence). Trimming stripped 5 bases from V and 6 bases from J, with 27 bases between. This CDR3 is built from 18 residues.

Ten or more counts support this clonotype. The rearrangement links TRBV5-1 to TRBJ2-2; the D gene is possibly TRBD2 (6 bases). Germline values: CDR1 SGHRS, CDR2 YFSETQ. The CDR3 runs 13 residues. The germline V and J ends were trimmed by 7 bases and 7 bases, with 14 bases remaining between them. The CDR3 is CASAGSWDGELFF. Here the CDR3 DNA reads TGCGCCAGCGCCGGGAGTTGGGACGGGGAGCTGTTTTTT.

This clonotype has a handful of counts. V and J are TRBV6-2 or TRBV6-3 and TRBJ2-7; tentative D call: TRBD1 (6 bases). The CDR3 is 14 residues long. Deletions cut 6 bases from V and 3 bases from J, with 15 bases between. CDR1 and CDR2 from the germline V gene are MNHEY and SVGEGT. CDR3 DNA sequence: TGTGCCAGCAGGGGATGGGGGCCGGGCTACGAGCAGTACTTC. It codes for CASRGWGPGYEQYF.

The gene calls are TRBV4-3 and TRBJ1-2; no reliable D call. Germline-derived CDR1 and CDR2 are LGHNA and YSLEER. This CDR3 is 15 amino acids long. V was clipped by 0 bases and J by 4 bases, with 12 bases between them. In DNA form, the CDR3 reads TGCGCCAGCAGCCAAGATGGAAGAGCCAGCTATGGCTACACCTTC. As protein: CASSQDGRASYGYTF.

The V gene is TRBV27, the J gene TRBJ2-6, with D perhaps given as TRBD1 or TRBD2 (5 bases each). The CDR3 runs to 17 residues. V was trimmed by 4 bases and J by 0 bases, leaving 13 bases between them. The germline V gene encodes CDR1 MNHEY and CDR2 SMNVEV (reference sequence). CDR3 in DNA: TGTGCCAGCAGTTCCCCGGGACGCCACTCTGGGGCCAACGTCCTGACTTTC. It codes for CASSSPGRHSGANVLTF. Complete variable domain (other parts from reference TRBV27 and TRBJ2-6): EAQVTQNPRYLITVTGKKLTVTCSQNMNHEYMSWYRQDPGLGLRQIYYSMNVEVTDKGDVPEGYKVSRKEKRNFPLILESPSPNQTSLYFCASSSPGRHSGANVLTFGAGSRLTVL.